These 15 T cell receptor beta chains were sequenced from one sample in a study of monozygotic twins with inflammatory bowel disease. After re-calling the 5' RACE reads, TCRdb lists one entry per CDR3 protein, DNA absent. The sample table includes about 170,000 distinct CDR3 sequences. The sample comprised blood. These TCRs come from a human donor with ulcerative colitis or Crohn's disease, or a healthy co-twin of an affected twin (not recorded which).

V usage is TRBV6-1 and J usage is TRBJ2-7; TCRdb's D call, TRBD1, is unchecked because there is no DNA. The CDR3 spans 14 residues. Germline CDR1 and CDR2: MNHNS and SASEGT. This CDR3 is CASKVGTVSHEQYF.

This sequence joins TRBV24-1 and TRBJ1-1. The germline V gene encodes CDR1 KGHDR and CDR2 SFDVKD. This CDR3 region has 13 residues. The CDR3 here is CATSDGGDTEAFF.

V usage is TRBV5-1 and J usage is TRBJ2-2; the TRBD1 assignment by TCRdb is unverifiable without DNA. The length of the CDR3 is 14 residues. Germline values: CDR1 SGHRS, CDR2 YFSETQ. The CDR3 region is CASSLGGSAGELFF.

The chain recombines TRBV4-1 with TRBJ2-4; absent DNA, TCRdb's TRBD2 call cannot be checked. This CDR3 comprises 15 residues. Germline lookup yields CDR1 MGHRA and CDR2 YSYEKL. CDR3: CASSQRAGTKNIQYF.

The chain uses TRBV12-3 or TRBV12-4 and TRBJ2-3; absent DNA, TCRdb's TRBD1 call cannot be checked. The length of the CDR3 is 13 residues. The CDR3 loop reads CASTRQGRDTQYF.

The chain recombines TRBV20-1 with TRBJ2-7; TCRdb picks TRBD2, but there is no DNA to check that call. This CDR3 is built from 13 residues. CDR1 and CDR2 from the germline V gene are DFQATT and SNEGSKA (reference sequence). This CDR3 is CSAKTSGIYEQYF.

The chain couples TRBV5-6 to TRBJ1-3. The CDR3 spans 14 residues. Germline V gene sequence: CDR1 SGHDT, CDR2 YYEEEE. The CDR3 protein is CASKYGFSGNTIYF.

The CDR3 loop is CASSLRAASGHNEQFF. This chain joins TRBV5-1 and TRBJ2-1; TCRdb returns TRBD1, unconfirmable since there is no DNA. This CDR3 is built from 16 residues. Germline CDR1 and CDR2: SGHRS and YFSETQ.

This chain joins TRBV20-1 and TRBJ2-7; absent DNA, TCRdb's TRBD2 call cannot be checked. Germline loops: CDR1 DFQATT, CDR2 SNEGSKA (reference sequence). CDR3 length: 16 amino acids. The chain's CDR3 is CSASMGLDITSYEQYF.

V and J are TRBV11-3 and TRBJ2-1; TCRdb selects TRBD2, and the lack of DNA leaves this call unchecked. Germline V gives CDR1 SGHNT, CDR2 YENEEA. The CDR3 totals 16 residues. The CDR3 sequence is CASSSGTSGRSDEQFF.

The chain is built from TRBV7-9 and TRBJ1-5. CDR3 length equals 16 residues. Per the germline V gene, CDR1 is SEHNR and CDR2 is FQNEAQ (reference sequence). The CDR3 reads CASSSSGGTVNQPQHF.

The chain is built from TRBV6-1 and TRBJ2-3; TCRdb proposes TRBD2, but this gene call is untestable without DNA. The CDR3 loop spans 15 amino acids. Looked up from germline, CDR1 is MNHNS and CDR2 is SASEGT. The chain's CDR3 is CASSATSGSWDTQYF.

V gene TRBV5-1 combines with J gene TRBJ1-2. The germline CDR1 and CDR2 sequences are SGHRS and YFSETQ. CDR3 length: 14 amino acids. This CDR3 is CASSLEGPNYGYTF. The full variable domain, its missing parts supplied by reference TRBV5-1 and TRBJ1-2, is KAGVTQTPRYLIKTRGQQVTLSCSPISGHRSVSWYQQTPGQGLQFLFEYFSETQRNKGNFPGRFSGRQFSNSRSEMNVSTLELGDSALYLCASSLEGPNYGYTFGSGTRLTVV.

V is TRBV5-1 and J is TRBJ2-7. The length of the CDR3 is 16 residues. Looked up from germline, CDR1 is SGHRS and CDR2 is YFSETQ. Here the CDR3 reads CASSLEITESSYEQYF.

J is TRBJ2-1 and V is TRBV5-1; TCRdb returns TRBD1, unconfirmable since there is no DNA. The CDR3 runs to 18 residues. Germline V gene data show CDR1 as SGHRS and CDR2 as YFSETQ. The chain's CDR3 is CASSLAGSLLDYYNEQFF.